The present T cell receptor (beta chain) was sequenced within a study of blood T cells in healthy people across ages. The study's findings and limits: It was found that TCR beta diversity correlated strongly with the percentage of naive T cells.

The authors ran a second PCR of roughly 6 to 12 cycles using a sample-barcoded 5' primer and a J-beta primer mix. Via MiXCR, TCRdb re-called the 5' RACE reads, giving one row per CDR3 protein. This sample has around 1,700,000 distinct CDR3 sequences; approximately 30% occur once, and the top ten carry 7.7%. Concerning this clonotype itself: Its antigen is not known.

The germline V gene encodes CDR1 MNHEY and CDR2 SVGAGI. The ends lost 0 bases at V and 0 bases at J; junction bases unmatched: 5. The CDR3 has 17 amino acids. The sequenced sample consisted of blood. This clonotype was obtained from a young woman in good health. The V call is TRBV6-5, the J call TRBJ2-3; 8 nucleotides match TRBD1. As DNA, the CDR3 is TGTGCCAGCAGTTACTCGGGGACAGGATACAGCACAGATACGCAGTATTTT. This codes for CASSYSGTGYSTDTQYF.